The 27 T cell receptor beta chains below come from one sample, sequenced in a study of technical replicates of blood from a few donors. Repertoires were generated with immunoSEQ multiplex PCR, while TCRdb's copy carries only in-frame clones and drops some. The sample includes some 48,000 clones, about 96% seen only once; the top ten take 0.39%. Sample: T cells isolated from PBMCs. These receptors came from a human donor in good health.

V gene TRBV15 combines with J gene TRBJ1-1, with TRBD1 as a possible D gene (5 bases). Germline CDR1 reads LNHNV; CDR2 reads YYDKDF (reference sequence). This CDR3 region has 14 residues. The V and J ends lost 0 bases and 2 bases respectively, with 7 bases between them. CDR3 nucleotide sequence: TGTGCCACCAGCAGAGAGGGGGGAAACACTGAAGCTTTCTTT. Translating gives CATSREGGNTEAFF.

As concerns this clone: The identical CDR3 is also encoded by other nucleotide sequences in the sample. The chain carries TRBV29-1 and TRBJ1-5, with 8 bases fitting TRBD1. V lost 6 bases to trimming and J lost 0 bases; unmatched junction nucleotides: 1. The germline CDR1 and CDR2 sequences are SQVTM and ANQGSEA. The CDR3 length is 13 residues. CDR3 sequence (DNA): TGCAGCGTAGGACAGGGTAGCAATCAGCCCCAGCATTTT. Residues: CSVGQGSNQPQHF. Full variable domain (remainder filled in from reference TRBV29-1 and TRBJ1-5): SAVISQKPSRDICQRGTSLTIQCQVDSQVTMMFWYRQQPGQSLTLIATANQGSEATYESGFVIDKFPISRPNLTFSTLTVSNMSPEDSSIYLCSVGQGSNQPQHFGDGTRLSIL.

This rearrangement joins TRBV7-9 to TRBJ2-7; TRBD1 agrees at 11 bases. The trim removed 5 bases at V and 5 bases at J, leaving 8 bases unmatched. CDR1 is SEHNR, CDR2 FQNEAQ, per germline (reference sequence). The CDR3 covers 15 residues. As DNA, the CDR3 is TGTGCCAGCAGCCAGGGACAGGGGGTCTTCCACGAGCAGTACTTC. Its protein product is CASSQGQGVFHEQYF.

This clone was counted once. The rearrangement links TRBV9 to TRBJ2-7, with 9 bases that match TRBD2. Unmatched junction bases numbered 4, after V lost 3 bases and J lost 3 bases. The CDR3 runs to 14 residues. Germline-derived CDR1 and CDR2 are SGDLS and YYNGEE. CDR3 nucleotide sequence: TGTGCCAGCAGCGCCGGGACTAGCATCTACGAGCAGTACTTC. Amino acids: CASSAGTSIYEQYF.

This chain connects TRBV27 to TRBJ2-7; 9 bases agree with TRBD1. Germline V lookup: CDR1 MNHEY, CDR2 SMNVEV (reference sequence). This CDR3 region has 15 residues. Trimming cost V 5 bases and J 5 bases; bases outside gene matches: 10. CDR3: CASSPGPGTGNEQYF. CDR3 coding DNA: TGTGCCAGCAGTCCAGGTCCCGGGACAGGGAACGAGCAGTACTTC.

This rearrangement joins TRBV11-2 to TRBJ2-7; tentative D call: TRBD2 (5 bases). CDR1 is SGHAT, CDR2 FQNNGV, per germline. CDR3 length: 15 residues. V was trimmed by 0 bases and J by 0 bases, leaving 9 bases between them. The CDR3 DNA follows: TGTGCCAGCAGCTTAGATGGGAGAGGCTCCTACGAGCAGTACTTC. This gives the protein CASSLDGRGSYEQYF.

The rearrangement uses TRBV7-9 and TRBJ2-7; possibly TRBD2 for D (6 bases). Germline V gene data show CDR1 as SEHNR and CDR2 as FQNEAQ (reference sequence). With 5 bases removed from V and 2 bases from J, the gap between germline ends came to 16 bases. The CDR3 is 15 residues long. The CDR3 nucleotides read TGTGCCAGCAGCACCGGTCTAGCGCTCGCCTACGAGCAGTACTTC. Amino acids: CASSTGLALAYEQYF.

In its sample, this clone was seen once. The chain is built from TRBV11-2 and TRBJ1-4; 9 bases are shared with TRBD1. Per germline, CDR1 SGHAT and CDR2 FQNNGV. V lost 3 bases to trimming and J lost 8 bases; unmatched junction nucleotides: 7. The CDR3 consists of 15 residues. The CDR3 sequence: CASSLAGTGREKLFF. DNA of the CDR3: TGTGCCAGCAGCTTGGCCGGGACAGGGAGAGAAAAACTGTTTTTT.

V usage is TRBV11-3 and J usage is TRBJ2-1; D perhaps matches TRBD2 (6 bases). CDR1 is SGHNT, CDR2 YENEEA, per germline. This CDR3 comprises 12 residues. Trimming removed 1 base at V and 8 bases at J, with 6 bases between. The CDR3 is CASSLGGDEQFF. The CDR3 nucleotides are TGTGCCAGCAGCTTAGGCGGGGATGAGCAGTTCTTC. Complete variable domain (other parts from reference TRBV11-3 and TRBJ2-1): EAGVVQSPRYKIIEKKQPVAFWCNPISGHNTLYWYLQNLGQGPELLIRYENEEAVDDSQLPKDRFSAERLKGVDSTLKIQPAELGDSAVYLCASSLGGDEQFFGPGTRLTVL.

The V and J genes are TRBV5-1 and TRBJ2-7, with D perhaps TRBD1 (6 bases). With 0 bases removed from V and 2 bases from J, the gap between germline ends came to 12 bases. Germline values: CDR1 SGHRS, CDR2 YFSETQ. The length of the CDR3 is 15 residues. The CDR3 reads CASSLGTVQTYEQYF. The DNA of the CDR3 is TGCGCCAGCAGCTTGGGGACAGTTCAAACCTACGAGCAGTACTTC.

The rearrangement uses TRBV9 and TRBJ2-7; TRBD2 agrees at 8 bases. CDR3 length equals 16 residues. With 1 base clipped from V and 0 bases from J, the junction kept 6 bases outside the gene matches. From germline, CDR1 is SGDLS and CDR2 YYNGEE. The CDR3 DNA reads TGTGCCAGCAGCGTAAGTTTTAGCGGGACCTCCTACGAGCAGTACTTC. Residues: CASSVSFSGTSYEQYF.

The chain uses TRBV11-2 and TRBJ2-2, with 7 nucleotides matching TRBD2. CDR1 SGHAT and CDR2 FQNNGV come from the germline V gene. The CDR3 spans 16 residues. V shed 2 bases and J 6 bases; nucleotides not matched to a gene: 9. The CDR3 sequence is CASSLRTRPLPGELFF. The CDR3 DNA reads TGTGCCAGCAGCTTAAGGACTAGACCCCTACCCGGGGAGCTGTTTTTT.

This chain connects TRBV28 to TRBJ2-7; a weak D match, TRBD1 (6 bases). The CDR3 is 14 amino acids. From germline, CDR1 is MDHEN and CDR2 SYDVKM. Trimming took off 5 bases at V and 2 bases at J, with 13 bases between the two ends. The CDR3 loop reads CASSLGDIPYEQYF. Here the CDR3 DNA reads TGTGCCAGCAGTCTGGGGGACATCCCCTACGAGCAGTACTTC.

The gene calls are TRBV25-1 and TRBJ2-7; 7 bases fit TRBD1. With 6 bases clipped from V and 3 bases from J, the junction kept 14 bases outside the gene matches. CDR1 and CDR2 from the germline V gene are MGHDK and SYGVNS. The CDR3 covers 16 residues. This CDR3 is CASSALPGTDNYEQYF. CDR3 nucleotides: TGTGCCAGCAGCGCCCTCCCCGGGACAGATAACTACGAGCAGTACTTC.

The chain has TRBV21-1 and TRBJ1-1. TRBV21-1 is tagged as a pseudogene. CDR3 length: 14 amino acids. For the CDR3, the DNA is TGTGCCAGCAGCCCCCGCGGAGTACACACTGAAGCTTTCTTT. This codes for CASSPRGVHTEAFF.

This chain connects TRBV11-2 to TRBJ2-7, with D hard to call. V gave up 0 bases and J gave up 7 bases, with 7 bases separating them. The CDR3 totals 12 residues. Germline lookup yields CDR1 SGHAT and CDR2 FQNNGV. CDR3 amino acids: CASSLDPVEQYF. In DNA form, the CDR3 reads TGTGCCAGCAGCTTAGATCCGGTGGAGCAGTACTTC.

V is TRBV27 and J is TRBJ1-1, with D tentatively TRBD1 (5 bases). Trimming left V 5 bases short and J 5 bases short, with 15 bases between. The CDR3 contains 14 residues. CDR1 is MNHEY and CDR2 is SMNVEV in the germline V gene (reference sequence). DNA for the CDR3: TGTGCCAGCAGTGTCTGGGGGGAAAAGACTGAAGCTTTCTTT. Residues: CASSVWGEKTEAFF.

V gene TRBV30 combines with J gene TRBJ2-1, with TRBD2 as a possible D gene (6 bases). Germline lookup yields CDR1 GTSNPN and CDR2 SVGIG (reference sequence). The V end lost 2 bases, the J end lost 8 bases, and 19 bases lay between the germline ends. The CDR3 length is 15 residues. This CDR3 reads CAWSKGGKVEHEQFF. CDR3 DNA: TGTGCCTGGAGTAAGGGCGGGAAAGTCGAGCATGAGCAGTTCTTC.

The chain is built from TRBV30 and TRBJ2-1; weak D call: TRBD2 (6 bases). CDR1 is GTSNPN, CDR2 SVGIG, per germline (reference sequence). Trimming shortened V by 3 bases and J by 8 bases, and 17 bases separated the two germline ends. The CDR3 is made up of 14 amino acids. In nucleotides, the CDR3 is TGTGCCTGGAGAAAAACGGGAGCGGTCGATGAGCAGTTCTTC. Translated, it gives CAWRKTGAVDEQFF.

This clone was counted once. The V and J genes are TRBV5-6 and TRBJ2-7; D may be TRBD1 (5 bases). The CDR3 contains 13 residues. CDR1 SGHDT and CDR2 YYEEEE come from the germline V gene. Trimming took off 1 base at V and 6 bases at J, with 11 bases between the two ends. The CDR3 DNA follows: TGTGCCAGCAGCTTGCTTCAGGGCAGCGAGCAGTACTTC. This encodes CASSLLQGSEQYF.

The CDR3 loop is CAIRDGNTEAFF. CDR3 nucleotide sequence: TGTGCCATCAGGGACGGGAATACTGAAGCTTTCTTT. The chain uses TRBV10-3 and TRBJ1-1; D is undetermined. V was clipped by 6 bases and J by 5 bases, with 10 bases between them. Germline V gene lookup returns CDR1 ENHRY and CDR2 SYGVKD. The CDR3 consists of 12 residues.

Comment on this clone: Other DNA sequences in this sample translate to the same CDR3. This chain links TRBV10-3 with TRBJ2-7, with D unclear. The germline V gene encodes CDR1 ENHRY and CDR2 SYGVKD. V lost 0 bases, J lost 0 bases, and 9 bases lay in between. This CDR3 has 15 residues. CDR3 bases: TGTGCCATCAGTGAGTCTGGCGGTAGCTCCTACGAGCAGTACTTC. Translation: CAISESGGSSYEQYF.

This chain connects TRBV19 to TRBJ2-7, with TRBD2 as a possible D gene (5 bases). The CDR3 is 15 amino acids. The V end lost 1 base, the J end lost 0 bases, and 10 bases lay between the germline ends. Germline V gene lookup returns CDR1 LNHDA and CDR2 SQIVND (reference sequence). The DNA for the CDR3 is TGTGCCAGTAGTATAGGGAGGTTTATCTCCTACGAGCAGTACTTC. Its protein product is CASSIGRFISYEQYF. Based on the CDR3 plus reference TRBV19 and TRBJ2-7, the full variable domain is DGGITQSPKYLFRKEGQNVTLSCEQNLNHDAMYWYRQDPGQGLRLIYYSQIVNDFQKGDIAEGYSVSREKKESFPLTVTSAQKNPTAFYLCASSIGRFISYEQYFGPGTRLTVT.

This clone was recorded only once. The gene calls are TRBV4-3 and TRBJ2-4, with 8 bases lining up with TRBD2. Germline CDR1 LGHNA, CDR2 YSLEER. This CDR3 comprises 19 residues. V shed 0 bases and J 0 bases; nucleotides not matched to a gene: 10. CDR3 loop: CASSQELSGGLLAKNIQYF. DNA for the CDR3: TGCGCCAGCAGCCAAGAACTTTCGGGAGGGCTCCTAGCCAAAAACATTCAGTACTTC.

The V gene is TRBV27, the J gene TRBJ2-7; D might be TRBD1 (5 bases). Per the germline V gene, CDR1 is MNHEY and CDR2 is SMNVEV (reference sequence). The CDR3 is 13 amino acids. Trimming shortened V by 4 bases and J by 7 bases, and 14 bases separated the two germline ends. The CDR3 bases are TGTGCCAGCAGTTGGAGTAGGGGTAGGGAGCAGTACTTC. Translation gives CASSWSRGREQYF.

This chain joins TRBV5-1 and TRBJ2-7, with 11 positions matching TRBD2. Unmatched junction bases numbered 9, after V lost 3 bases and J lost 4 bases. CDR1 is SGHRS and CDR2 is YFSETQ in the germline V gene. The CDR3 sequence is 16 residues long. The CDR3 coding sequence is TGCGCCAGCAGCTCGGAAACGGGACTAGCGGTTTACGAGCAGTACTTC. Its protein is CASSSETGLAVYEQYF.

This chain's CDR3 is CASSDPRDWPYEQYF. CDR3 nucleotides: TGTGCCAGCAGTGACCCCCGGGACTGGCCCTACGAGCAGTACTTC. The chain is built from TRBV6-1 and TRBJ2-7; maybe TRBD2 (6 bases). The germline V gene has CDR1 MNHNS and CDR2 SASEGT. The CDR3 contains 15 residues. Between the trimmed V and J ends, which lost 3 bases and 2 bases, there was a span of 14 bases.